This entry describes one T cell receptor beta chain. There is no known antigen for this receptor. There are no base qualities to consult, and no much larger clone falls within one base. The time point label here, explained by the study, means: cycle 1 day 1 (C1D1), immediately before nivolumab initiation. Every trial patient had relapsed after autologous stem cell transplantation, and cohorts A, B and C differed in prior brentuximab vedotin exposure. A total of roughly 57 patients with relapsed/refractory classical Hodgkin lymphoma made up the trial cohort, and each patient's best overall response was complete response, partial response or progressive disease. Single-agent nivolumab was administered to trial patients in the multi-cohort phase II CheckMate 205 trial. An independent review committee assessed best overall response by applying the 2007 International Working Group response criteria. Trial PBMCs were collected just before the start of nivolumab (C1D1) and during therapy at cycle 2 day 1 and cycle 4 day 1. Peripheral blood was collected in 8 mL Vacutainer Cell Preparation Tubes, from which PBMCs were isolated by centrifugation and then cryopreserved.

Compared with germline, V lacks 3 bases and J lacks 0 bases; bases without a gene match: 19. Per the germline V gene, KGHSH is the CDR1 and LQKENI is the CDR2. The CDR3, cysteine through phenylalanine, is 22 amino acids long. CDR3 DNA only is kept here, 66 bases in frame from base 1. Genomic DNA was isolated using the Qiagen DNeasy kit from unsorted PBMCs as well as from negatively selected CD4+ and CD8+ fractions. TCR beta CDR3 regions were amplified by immunoSEQ multiplex PCR using primers annealing to V and J segments. A synthetic immune receptor repertoire was used to minimize amplification bias, and any residual bias was removed computationally once sequencing was done. In the original analysis: Custom Python scripts were used to quantify repertoire diversity as the Shannon entropy index. Unsorted, CD4+ and CD8+ repertoires were analyzed separately, except for combined analyses in which CD4+ and CD8+ sequences were merged in silico. A clone was considered expanded if an increase in frequency of at least 2-fold after treatment relative to C1D1 was found, and a pseudocount of 0.5 was applied to clones undetected at baseline. Singleton clones were defined as clones with 0 or 1 copy at C1D1, and non-singleton clones were defined as clones with 2 or more copies. By matching protein sequences in sorted samples from the same patient, clones expanded in unsorted samples were annotated as CD4+, CD8+ or unknown. Diversity changes from C1D1 to C4D1 were tested in paired samples using Wilcoxon tests. The clones in this table, taken by TCRdb from immuneACCESS, are in-frame only. Not every clone is retained; where verified, under half of the shortfall comes from an unresolved V gene, and the cause of the rest is unknown. That table supplies the V and J calls and clone size; D and trimming were determined from the DNA. For this sample the table gives just over 60,000 clones, of which around 88% were detected only once. Roughly an eighth of the sample comes from the top ten.

This sample was taken from a study of PD-1 blockade in classical Hodgkin lymphoma (dated by TCRdb to 2018 to 2020). Turning to the overall study: Nivolumab dosing was 3 mg/kg intravenously every 2 weeks, continuing until either disease progression or unacceptable toxicity. The study used TCR beta sequencing and CyTOF to define a peripheral blood immune signature of response to PD-1 blockade in classical Hodgkin lymphoma. What the authors observed across the whole study: CD4+ but not CD8+ TCR diversity rose significantly by C4D1 (p=0.0027 vs p=0.16), most apparent in complete responders (p=0.02). Trial patients with a complete response had baseline diversity similar to that of newly diagnosed patients, while partial responders and progressors had significantly lower diversity. Diversity was lower in patients who began nivolumab less than 1 year after ASCT, so these patients were left out of later analyses to avoid confounding by immune reconstitution. Baseline TCR diversity was reported as lower in newly diagnosed patients than in healthy donors, and lower still in relapsed/refractory patients. The study was restricted to a single clinical trial cohort, and the causes of repertoire differences, possibly disease activity or prior therapy, were left undefined.

The sequence came from a human donor with classical Hodgkin lymphoma. The sequence is built from TRBV18 and TRBJ2-6, and TRBD1 aligns with 8 junction nucleotides. The sequences come from peripheral blood mononuclear cells (PBMCs), collected at baseline. In nucleotide form, the sequence is TGTGCCAGCTCACCCCCGTACCACAAAGGACAGGGCCCAGACTCTGGGGCCAACGTCCTGACTTTC. This yields the protein CASSPPYHKGQGPDSGANVLTF.